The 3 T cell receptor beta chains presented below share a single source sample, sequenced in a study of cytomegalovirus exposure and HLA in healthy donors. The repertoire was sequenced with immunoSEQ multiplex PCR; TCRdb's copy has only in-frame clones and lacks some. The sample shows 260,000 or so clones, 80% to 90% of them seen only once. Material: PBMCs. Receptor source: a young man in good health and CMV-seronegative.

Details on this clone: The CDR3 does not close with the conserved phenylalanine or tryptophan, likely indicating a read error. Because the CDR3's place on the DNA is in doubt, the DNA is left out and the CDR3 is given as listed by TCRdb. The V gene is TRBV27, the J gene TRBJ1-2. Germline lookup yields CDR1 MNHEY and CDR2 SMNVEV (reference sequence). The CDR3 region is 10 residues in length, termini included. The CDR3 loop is CARGRWRRPR.

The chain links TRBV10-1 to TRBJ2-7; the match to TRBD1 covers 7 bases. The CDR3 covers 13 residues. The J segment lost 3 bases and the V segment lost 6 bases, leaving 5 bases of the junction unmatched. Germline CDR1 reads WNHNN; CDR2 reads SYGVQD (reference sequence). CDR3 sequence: CASSPRQGYEQYF. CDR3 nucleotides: TGCGCCAGCAGCCCTAGACAGGGCTACGAGCAGTACTTC.

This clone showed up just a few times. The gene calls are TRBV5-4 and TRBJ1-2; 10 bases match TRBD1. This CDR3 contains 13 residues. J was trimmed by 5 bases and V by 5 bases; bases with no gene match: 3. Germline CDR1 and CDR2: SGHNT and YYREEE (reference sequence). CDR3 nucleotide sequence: TGTGCCAGCAGTTGGGACAGGGGTTATGGCTACACCTTC. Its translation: CASSWDRGYGYTF.